This T cell receptor (beta chain) was profiled in a study of T-cell memory formation after mild COVID-19. For the study at large: Among the donors, TCR clusters were largely specific to each donor.

Whole-study results and caveats: Contracting CD4+ clones were located mainly in CM and EM, and CD8+ clones in EMRA. In pre-infection memory, a portion of responding clones appeared, which suggested that cross-reactive memory joined. Day 15 to 85 contractors were CD4/CD8 balanced; later expanders leaned CD4+.

TCRdb analysed the 5' RACE reads with MiXCR anew, one entry per CDR3 protein. Of 150,000 to 200,000 distinct CDR3 sequences in the sample, roughly 10% are singletons; the top ten hold roughly 3.8%. Points on this clonotype: The target antigen is unknown.

CDR3 length equals 16 residues. V trimming: 1 base; J trimming: 4 bases; junction bases outside the gene matches: 9. CDR1 and CDR2 from the germline V gene are SEHNR and FQNEAQ (reference sequence). The sequenced material came from PBMCs or a T cell subset sorted from them (not recorded which). The rearrangement uses TRBV7-9 and TRBJ2-7; 8 bases line up with TRBD1. This receptor was identified in a man aged 18 to 30 who had mild COVID-19 (a few samples of this study predate the infection). Cell type and time point are not known. The CDR3 DNA reads TGTGCCAGCAGCTTAGATGGCAGGGGGCTGGAATACGAGCAGTACGTC. Protein sequence: CASSLDGRGLEYEQYV.